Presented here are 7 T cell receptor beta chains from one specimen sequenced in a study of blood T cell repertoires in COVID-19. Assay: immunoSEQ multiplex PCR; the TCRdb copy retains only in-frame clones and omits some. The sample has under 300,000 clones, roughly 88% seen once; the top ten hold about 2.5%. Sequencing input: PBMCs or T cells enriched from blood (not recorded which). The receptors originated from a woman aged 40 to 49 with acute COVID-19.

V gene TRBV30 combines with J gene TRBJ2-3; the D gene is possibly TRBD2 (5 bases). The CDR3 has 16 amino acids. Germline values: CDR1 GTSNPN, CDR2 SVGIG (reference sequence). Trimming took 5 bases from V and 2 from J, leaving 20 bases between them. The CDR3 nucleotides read TGTGCCTGGGCCCCTGTGGGAGAAGCCATCACAGATACGCAGTATTTT. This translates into CAWAPVGEAITDTQYF.

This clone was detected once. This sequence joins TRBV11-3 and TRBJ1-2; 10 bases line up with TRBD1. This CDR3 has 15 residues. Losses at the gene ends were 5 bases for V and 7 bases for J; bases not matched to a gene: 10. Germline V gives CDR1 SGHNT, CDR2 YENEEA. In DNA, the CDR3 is TGTGCCAGCAGCACCGGGACAGGGGTCGTCTCTGGCTACACCTTC. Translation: CASSTGTGVVSGYTF.

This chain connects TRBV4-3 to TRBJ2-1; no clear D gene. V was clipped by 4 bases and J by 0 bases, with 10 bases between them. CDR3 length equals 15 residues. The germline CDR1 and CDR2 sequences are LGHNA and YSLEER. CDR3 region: CASSLHSNSYNEQFF. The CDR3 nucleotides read TGCGCCAGCAGCCTTCACTCCAACTCCTACAATGAGCAGTTCTTC.

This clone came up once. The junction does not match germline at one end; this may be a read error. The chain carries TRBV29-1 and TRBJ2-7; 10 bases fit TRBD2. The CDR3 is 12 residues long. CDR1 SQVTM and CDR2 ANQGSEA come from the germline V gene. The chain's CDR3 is CSAGGAGGPVRF. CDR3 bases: TGCAGCGCCGGAGGAGCGGGAGGGCCGGTTCGCTTC.

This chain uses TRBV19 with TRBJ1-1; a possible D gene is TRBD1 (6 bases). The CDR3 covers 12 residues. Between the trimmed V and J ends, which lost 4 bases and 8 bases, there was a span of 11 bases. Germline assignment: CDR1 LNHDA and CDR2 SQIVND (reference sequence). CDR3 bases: TGTGCCAGTAGTACCCACAGGGCGGAAGCTTTCTTT. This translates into CASSTHRAEAFF.

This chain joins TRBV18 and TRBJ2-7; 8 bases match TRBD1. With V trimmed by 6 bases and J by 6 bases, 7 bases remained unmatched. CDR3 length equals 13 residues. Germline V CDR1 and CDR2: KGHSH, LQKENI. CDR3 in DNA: TGTGCCAGCTCTCGAGGACAGGGTGGCGAGCAGTACTTC. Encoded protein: CASSRGQGGEQYF.

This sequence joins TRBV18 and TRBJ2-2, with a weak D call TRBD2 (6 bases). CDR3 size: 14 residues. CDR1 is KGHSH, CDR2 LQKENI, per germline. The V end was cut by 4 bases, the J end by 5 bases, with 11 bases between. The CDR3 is CASSRVGGTGELFF. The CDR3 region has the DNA TGTGCCAGCTCACGTGTGGGAGGAACCGGGGAGCTGTTTTTT.